This TCR beta chain was documented in a study of technical replicates of blood from a few donors. Trimming at V came to 4 bases and at J to 4 bases, leaving 14 bases not matched to a gene. The CDR3 totals 18 residues. The germline CDR1 and CDR2 sequences are SGHRS and YFSETQ. Here immunoSEQ multiplex PCR was the method, and the copy in TCRdb shows in-frame clones only, minus some. The sample includes some 70,000 clones, approximately 90% seen only once; the top ten take about 4.6%. The sample consisted of PBMCs. This TCR derives from a human donor in good health. Some clones in this sample may be carry-over from other donors' samples. The chain is built from TRBV5-1 and TRBJ2-2; 9 nucleotides agree with TRBD1. This chain's CDR3 is CASSKTGTGYVATGELFF. CDR3 bases: TGCGCCAGCAGCAAAACCGGGACAGGGTACGTCGCCACCGGGGAGCTGTTTTTT.